Listed here are 6 T cell receptor beta chains from one sample, sequenced in a study of blood T cells in healthy people across ages. Using a J-beta primer mix together with a sample-barcoded 5' primer, a second PCR was run for roughly 6 to 11 cycles. TCRdb re-analysed the 5' RACE reads in MiXCR, keeping a single row per CDR3 protein. Of about a million distinct CDR3 sequences in the sample, approximately 49% were seen once. Sequenced: blood. These receptors were obtained from a man aged 30-40 years in good health.

V is TRBV20-1 and J is TRBJ2-5; 14 bases line up with TRBD2. Germline CDR1 DFQATT, CDR2 SNEGSKA (reference sequence). After removal of 6 bases from V and 1 base from J, the junction contained 7 bases not matched to a gene. The CDR3 consists of 16 residues. CDR3 amino acids: CSAIPTSGRVQETQYF. CDR3 in DNA: TGCAGTGCCATACCGACTAGCGGGAGGGTCCAAGAGACCCAGTACTTC.

As to this clonotype: One base away lies a much larger clone, so this may be a sequencing read error. V gene TRBV7-9 combines with J gene TRBJ1-5; D is uncertain. Trimming took 6 bases from V and 3 from J, leaving 12 bases between them. Germline CDR1 is SEHNR and CDR2 is FQNEAQ (reference sequence). CDR3 length: 14 residues. The CDR3 sequence: CASRSSRSNQPQHF. The CDR3, as DNA: TGTGCCAGCAGGTCCAGCAGGTCCAATCAGCCCCAGCATTTT.

The chain carries TRBV18 and TRBJ2-3; 7 bases match TRBD1. The trim removed 5 bases at V and 6 bases at J, leaving 11 bases unmatched. The CDR3 spans 15 residues. Germline V gives CDR1 KGHSH, CDR2 LQKENI. CDR3 in amino acids: CASSGGRDRVDTQYF. In nucleotides, the CDR3 is TGTGCCAGCTCAGGGGGACGGGACAGAGTTGATACGCAGTATTTT.

This clonotype was recorded many times. This chain connects TRBV11-3 to TRBJ2-5; no clear D gene. Trimming pared 8 bases from V and 3 bases from J, leaving 25 bases between. The CDR3 consists of 17 residues. CDR1 is SGHNT, CDR2 YENEEA, per germline. Written as DNA, the CDR3 is TGTGCCAGCCTTGGCCCCCCCCCCATTGGGGTCAAAGAGACCCAGTACTTC. It codes for CASLGPPPIGVKETQYF.

This sequence joins TRBV5-1 and TRBJ2-3; a weak D match, TRBD1 (6 bases). The CDR3 is 14 amino acids. Between the trimmed V and J ends, which lost 7 bases and 0 bases, there was a span of 12 bases. Germline V CDR1 and CDR2: SGHRS, YFSETQ. DNA for the CDR3: TGCGCCAGCGGAGCCACAGGGAGCACAGATACGCAGTATTTT. It is translated as CASGATGSTDTQYF.

As to this clonotype: This may come from a read error, since a much larger clone is one base off. The rearrangement uses TRBV25-1 and TRBJ1-2, with unresolved D. Trimming left V 8 bases short and J 3 bases short, with 22 bases between. CDR3 length: 16 residues. CDR1 and CDR2 (germline): MGHDK, SYGVNS. The CDR3: CASGNSDSPGDYGYTF. The CDR3 nucleotides are TGTGCCAGCGGTAACTCAGACTCGCCTGGGGACTATGGCTACACCTTC.